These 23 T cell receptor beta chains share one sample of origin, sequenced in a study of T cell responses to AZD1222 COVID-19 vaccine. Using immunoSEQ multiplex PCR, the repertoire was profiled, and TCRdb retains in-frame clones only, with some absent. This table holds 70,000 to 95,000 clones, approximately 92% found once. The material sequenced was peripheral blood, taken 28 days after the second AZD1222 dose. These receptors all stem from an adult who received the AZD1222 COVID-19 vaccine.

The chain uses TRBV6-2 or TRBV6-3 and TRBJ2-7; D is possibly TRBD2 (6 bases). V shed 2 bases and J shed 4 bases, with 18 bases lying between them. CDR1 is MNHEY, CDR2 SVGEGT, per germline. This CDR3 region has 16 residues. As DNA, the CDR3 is TGTGCCAGCAGTTACCCTGCAGGTCGGGGGAAGTACGAGCAGTACTTC. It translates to CASSYPAGRGKYEQYF.

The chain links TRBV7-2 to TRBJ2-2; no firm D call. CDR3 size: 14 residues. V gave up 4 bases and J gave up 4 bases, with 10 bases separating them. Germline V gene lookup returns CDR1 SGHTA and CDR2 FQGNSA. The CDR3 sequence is CASSSTRRTGELFF. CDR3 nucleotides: TGTGCCAGCAGCTCCACTCGACGCACCGGGGAGCTGTTTTTT.

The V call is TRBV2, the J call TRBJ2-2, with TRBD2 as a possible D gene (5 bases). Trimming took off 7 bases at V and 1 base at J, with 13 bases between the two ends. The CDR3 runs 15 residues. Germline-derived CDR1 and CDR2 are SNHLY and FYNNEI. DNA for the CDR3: TGTGCCAGCACCAAGGAAAGCGGGAACACCGGGGAGCTGTTTTTT. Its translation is CASTKESGNTGELFF.

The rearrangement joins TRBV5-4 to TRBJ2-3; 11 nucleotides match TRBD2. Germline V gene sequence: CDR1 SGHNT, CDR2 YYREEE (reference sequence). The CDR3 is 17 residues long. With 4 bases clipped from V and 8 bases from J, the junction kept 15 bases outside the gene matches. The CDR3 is CASSIGGSGGAVVTQYF. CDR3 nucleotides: TGTGCCAGCAGCATTGGCGGTAGCGGGGGGGCAGTTGTTACGCAGTATTTT.

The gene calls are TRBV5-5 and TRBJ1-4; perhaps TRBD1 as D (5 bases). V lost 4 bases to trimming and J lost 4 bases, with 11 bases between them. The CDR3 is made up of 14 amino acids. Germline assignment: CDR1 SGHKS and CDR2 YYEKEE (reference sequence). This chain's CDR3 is CASSATVLNEKLFF. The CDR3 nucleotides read TGTGCCAGCAGCGCGACAGTCCTTAATGAAAAACTGTTTTTT.

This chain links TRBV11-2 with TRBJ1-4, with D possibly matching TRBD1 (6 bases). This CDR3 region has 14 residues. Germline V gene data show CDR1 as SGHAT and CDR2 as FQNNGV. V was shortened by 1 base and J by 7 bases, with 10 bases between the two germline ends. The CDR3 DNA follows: TGTGCCAGCAGCTTAGGCAGGGGAGGTGAAAAACTGTTTTTT. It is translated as CASSLGRGGEKLFF. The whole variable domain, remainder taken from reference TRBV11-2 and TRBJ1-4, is EAGVAQSPRYKIIEKRQSVAFWCNPISGHATLYWYQQILGQGPKLLIQFQNNGVVDDSQLPKDRFSAERLKGVDSTLKIQPAKLEDSAVYLCASSLGRGGEKLFFGSGTQLSVL.

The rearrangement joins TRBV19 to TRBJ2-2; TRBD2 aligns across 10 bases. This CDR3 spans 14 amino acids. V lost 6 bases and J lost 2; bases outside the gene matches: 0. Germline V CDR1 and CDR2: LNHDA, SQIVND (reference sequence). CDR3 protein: CASRLAGNTGELFF. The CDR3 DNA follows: TGTGCCAGTAGACTAGCGGGAAACACCGGGGAGCTGTTTTTT. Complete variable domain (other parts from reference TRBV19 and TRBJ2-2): DGGITQSPKYLFRKEGQNVTLSCEQNLNHDAMYWYRQDPGQGLRLIYYSQIVNDFQKGDIAEGYSVSREKKESFPLTVTSAQKNPTAFYLCASRLAGNTGELFFGEGSRLTVL.

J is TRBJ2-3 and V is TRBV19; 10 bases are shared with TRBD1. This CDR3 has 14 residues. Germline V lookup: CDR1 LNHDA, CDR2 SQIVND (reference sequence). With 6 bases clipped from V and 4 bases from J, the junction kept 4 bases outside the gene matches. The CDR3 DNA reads TGTGCCAGTAGCTCGGACAGGGGGGCAGATACGCAGTATTTT. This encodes CASSSDRGADTQYF.

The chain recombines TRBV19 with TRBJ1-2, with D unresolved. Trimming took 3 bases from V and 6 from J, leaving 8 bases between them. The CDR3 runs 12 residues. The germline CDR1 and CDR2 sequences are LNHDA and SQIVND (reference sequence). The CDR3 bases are TGTGCCAGTAGTATTATGGGCCATGGCTACACCTTC. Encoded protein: CASSIMGHGYTF. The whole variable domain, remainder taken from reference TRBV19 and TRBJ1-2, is DGGITQSPKYLFRKEGQNVTLSCEQNLNHDAMYWYRQDPGQGLRLIYYSQIVNDFQKGDIAEGYSVSREKKESFPLTVTSAQKNPTAFYLCASSIMGHGYTFGSGTRLTVV.

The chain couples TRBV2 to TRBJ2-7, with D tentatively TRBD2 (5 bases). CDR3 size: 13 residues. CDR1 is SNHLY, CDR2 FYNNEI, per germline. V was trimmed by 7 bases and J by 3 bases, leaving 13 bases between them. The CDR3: CASIRDQNYEQYF. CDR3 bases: TGTGCCAGCATACGGGATCAAAACTACGAGCAGTACTTC.

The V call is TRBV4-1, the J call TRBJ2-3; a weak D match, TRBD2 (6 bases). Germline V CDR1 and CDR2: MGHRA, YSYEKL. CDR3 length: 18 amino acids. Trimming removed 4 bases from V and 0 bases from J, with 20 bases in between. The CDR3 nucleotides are TGCGCCAGCAGCCGAGATTTCGACTTTGGGACTAGCACAGATACGCAGTATTTT. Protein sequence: CASSRDFDFGTSTDTQYF.

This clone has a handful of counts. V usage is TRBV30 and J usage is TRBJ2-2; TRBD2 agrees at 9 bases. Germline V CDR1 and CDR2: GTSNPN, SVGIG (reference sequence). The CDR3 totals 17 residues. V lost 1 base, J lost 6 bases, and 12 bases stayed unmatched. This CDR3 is CAWSGSGLASAAGELFF. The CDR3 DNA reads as TGTGCCTGGAGTGGTTCGGGACTAGCATCGGCCGCCGGGGAGCTGTTTTTT.

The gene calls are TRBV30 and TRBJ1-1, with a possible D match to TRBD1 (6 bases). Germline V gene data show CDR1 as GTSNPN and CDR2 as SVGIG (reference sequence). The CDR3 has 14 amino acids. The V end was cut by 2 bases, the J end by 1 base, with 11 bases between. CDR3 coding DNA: TGTGCCTGGAGTTTAGGACAGAAGAACACTGAAGCTTTCTTT. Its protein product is CAWSLGQKNTEAFF. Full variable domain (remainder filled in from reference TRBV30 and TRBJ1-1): SQTIHQWPATLVQPVGSPLSLECTVEGTSNPNLYWYRQAAGRGLQLLFYSVGIGQISSEVPQNLSASRPQDRQFILSSKKLLLSDSGFYLCAWSLGQKNTEAFFGQGTRLTVV.

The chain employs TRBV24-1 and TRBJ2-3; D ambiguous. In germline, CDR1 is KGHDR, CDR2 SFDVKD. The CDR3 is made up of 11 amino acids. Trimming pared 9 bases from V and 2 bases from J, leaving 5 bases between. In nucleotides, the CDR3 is TGTGCCACCCGACACACAGATACGCAGTATTTT. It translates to CATRHTDTQYF.

For the CDR3, the DNA is TGTGCCAGCAGACACAGGGATTTCACAGATACGCAGTATTTT. Its protein is CASRHRDFTDTQYF. The V call is TRBV6-5, the J call TRBJ2-3, with a possible D match to TRBD1 (6 bases). The V gene's germline CDR1 is MNHEY and CDR2 SVGAGI. The CDR3 runs 14 residues. Deletions cut 6 bases from V and 2 bases from J, with 12 bases between.

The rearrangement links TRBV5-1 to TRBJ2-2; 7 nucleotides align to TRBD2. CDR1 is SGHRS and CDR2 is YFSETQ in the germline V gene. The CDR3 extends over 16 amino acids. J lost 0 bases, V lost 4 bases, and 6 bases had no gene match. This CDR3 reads CASSPLSGANTGELFF. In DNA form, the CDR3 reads TGCGCCAGCAGCCCCTTAAGCGGGGCGAACACCGGGGAGCTGTTTTTT.

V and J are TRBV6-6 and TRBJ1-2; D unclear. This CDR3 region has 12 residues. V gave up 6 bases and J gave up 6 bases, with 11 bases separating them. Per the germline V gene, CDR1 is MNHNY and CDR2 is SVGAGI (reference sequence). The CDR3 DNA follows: TGTGCCAGCAGGCGCACCTGGGATGGCTACACCTTC. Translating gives CASRRTWDGYTF.

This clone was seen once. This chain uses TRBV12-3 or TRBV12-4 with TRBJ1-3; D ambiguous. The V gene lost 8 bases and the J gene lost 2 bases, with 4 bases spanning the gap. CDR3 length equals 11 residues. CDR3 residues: CASSPGNTIYF. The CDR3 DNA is TGTGCCAGCTCGCCTGGAAACACCATATATTTT.

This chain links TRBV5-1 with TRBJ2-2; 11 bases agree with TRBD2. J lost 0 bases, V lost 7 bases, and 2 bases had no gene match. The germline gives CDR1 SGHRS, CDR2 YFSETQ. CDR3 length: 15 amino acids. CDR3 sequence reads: CASLAGGANTGELFF. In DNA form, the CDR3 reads TGCGCCAGCCTAGCGGGGGGCGCGAACACCGGGGAGCTGTTTTTT.

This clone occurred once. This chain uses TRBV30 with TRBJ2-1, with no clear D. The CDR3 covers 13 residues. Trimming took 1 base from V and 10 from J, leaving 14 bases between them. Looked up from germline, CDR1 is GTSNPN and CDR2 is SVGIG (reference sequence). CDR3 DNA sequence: TGTGCCTGGAGTGAAGGGATGCAGGACGAGCAGTTCTTC. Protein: CAWSEGMQDEQFF.

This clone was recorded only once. CDR3 protein: CASPEQGCAGYTF. CDR3 sequence (DNA): TGTGCCAGCCCCGAGCAGGGTTGTGCTGGCTACACCTTC. The gene calls are TRBV6-5 and TRBJ1-2, with D maybe TRBD1 (5 bases). This CDR3 has 13 residues. CDR1 and CDR2 from the germline V gene are MNHEY and SVGAGI. Deletions cut 8 bases from V and 7 bases from J, with 17 bases between.

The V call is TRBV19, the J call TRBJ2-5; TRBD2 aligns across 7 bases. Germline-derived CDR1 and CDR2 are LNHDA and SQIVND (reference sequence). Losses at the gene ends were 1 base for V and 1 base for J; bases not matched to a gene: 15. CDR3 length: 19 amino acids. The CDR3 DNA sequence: TGTGCCAGTAGTATAGGGGTGGGGATTGCTAGCGGTCCCCAAGAGACCCAGTACTTC. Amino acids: CASSIGVGIASGPQETQYF.

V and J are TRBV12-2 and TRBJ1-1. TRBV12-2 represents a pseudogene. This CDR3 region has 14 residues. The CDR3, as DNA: TGTGCAAGTCGCCCTAAAGATCCGGGGACTGAAGCTTTCTTT. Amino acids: CASRPKDPGTEAFF.